This T cell receptor (beta chain) originates from a study of CD8 T cells in ankylosing spondylitis. Study-level results: Disease-linked clones bore a CD8+ phenotype, appearing relatively rarely in peripheral blood. Blood from ankylosing spondylitis patients appeared to carry a characteristic roughly 8-variant TCR beta motif.

It was by quantitative 5'-RACE with molecular barcodes that TCR beta libraries were made. TCRdb re-derived calls from the 5' RACE reads in MiXCR, one entry per CDR3 protein. This table holds 400,000 or so distinct CDR3 sequences, around 26% found once. The CDR3 consists of 16 residues. Trimming stripped 0 bases from V and 10 bases from J, with 20 bases between. Per the germline V gene, CDR1 is SGHRS and CDR2 is YFSETQ. As concerns this clonotype: Its target is unknown.

This clonotype originated in a male donor with ankylosing spondylitis. The sequenced sample consisted of blood, either unsorted or a sorted T cell fraction (not recorded which). The V gene is TRBV5-1, the J gene TRBJ2-1, with a weak D call TRBD2 (6 bases). CDR3 DNA: TGCGCCAGCAGCTTGGCCAATTCGGTGCTGGGGAGGGAGCAGTTCTTC. Translating gives CASSLANSVLGREQFF. The full variable domain, with the rest looked up from reference TRBV5-1 and TRBJ2-1, is KAGVTQTPRYLIKTRGQQVTLSCSPISGHRSVSWYQQTPGQGLQFLFEYFSETQRNKGNFPGRFSGRQFSNSRSEMNVSTLELGDSALYLCASSLANSVLGREQFFGPGTRLTVL.